Listed below are T cell receptor beta chains from one sample, sequenced in a study of identical twins. From the 5' RACE reads, TCRdb called clonotypes with MiXCR, one entry per CDR3 protein. The table lists about 920,000 distinct CDR3 sequences, 12% of them singletons. The same data also contributed to another study, on yellow fever vaccine responses in identical twins.

Sequenced input: PBMCs. Source of these receptors: a woman aged 18-30 years in good health. Both conserved end residues are part of each CDR3. The order of the fields is D gene, V gene, CDR3 length, clone size, J gene, CDR3 protein, CDR3 DNA. The D gene is left open where the match is weak. Size is stated for part of the rows, as once, few or many counts, or as a class when the clone is expanded.

>-|TRBV29-1|14|-|TRBJ1-1
CSVAWGGLNTEAFF
TGCAGCGTTGCTTGGGGGGGCCTGAACACTGAAGCTTTCTTT
>-|TRBV3-1|13|many|TRBJ1-2
CASSQAGQFGYTF
TGTGCCAGCAGCCAAGCAGGGCAATTTGGCTACACCTTC
>-|TRBV3-1|15|-|TRBJ2-3
CASSQEIPLTDTQYF
TGTGCCAGCAGCCAAGAGATTCCCCTCACAGATACGCAGTATTTT
>-|TRBV24-1|17|few|TRBJ2-2
CATSDLQDGSVTGELFF
TGTGCCACCAGTGATTTGCAGGACGGGAGCGTCACCGGGGAGCTGTTTTTT
>-|TRBV6-1|16|-|TRBJ2-4
CASIRDRGLAKNIQYF
TGTGCCAGCATCCGGGACCGGGGACTAGCCAAAAACATTCAGTACTTC
>TRBD1|TRBV24-1|15|many|TRBJ2-5
CATSDSSWSGGTQYF
TGTGCCACCAGTGACTCCTCTTGGTCAGGGGGGACCCAGTACTTC
>TRBD2|TRBV28|16|-|TRBJ2-5
CASSSRGKGRQETQYF
TGTGCCAGCAGTTCGCGGGGGAAGGGACGGCAAGAGACCCAGTACTTC
>TRBD1|TRBV20-1|15|-|TRBJ1-5
CSAKDRVLSNQPQHF
TGCAGTGCTAAAGACAGGGTCCTGAGCAATCAGCCCCAGCATTTT
>-|TRBV27|17|many|TRBJ2-1
CASSLLSRKSSYNEQFF
TGTGCCAGCAGTTTATTAAGCCGGAAGAGCTCCTACAATGAGCAGTTCTTC
>TRBD1|TRBV6-1|14|-|TRBJ1-3
CASSTGAWGNTIYF
TGTGCCAGCAGTACAGGGGCGTGGGGAAACACCATATATTTT
>-|TRBV28|15|-|TRBJ1-1
CASSPQDRTNTEAFF
TGTGCCAGCAGTCCCCAGGACAGAACGAACACTGAAGCTTTCTTT
>TRBD2|TRBV12-3/TRBV12-4|16|-|TRBJ2-3
CASSPWTSIFPDTQYF
TGTGCCAGCAGTCCATGGACTAGTATATTTCCAGATACGCAGTATTTT
>-|TRBV6-1|14|many|TRBJ1-4
CASPVTAPNEKLFF
TGTGCCAGCCCGGTGACAGCCCCTAATGAAAAACTGTTTTTT
>TRBD1|TRBV7-6|16|-|TRBJ2-2
CASSSRTGWDTGELFF
TGTGCCAGCAGCAGCCGGACAGGGTGGGACACCGGGGAGCTGTTTTTT
>TRBD2|TRBV15|17|-|TRBJ2-2
CATSGAPSGGFTGELFF
TGTGCCACCAGCGGCGCCCCTAGCGGGGGGTTCACCGGGGAGCTGTTTTTT
>-|TRBV3-1|20|-|TRBJ2-7
CASSQVWQADGTHDLGEQYF
TGTGCCAGCAGCCAAGTTTGGCAAGCGGACGGGACTCACGACCTAGGCGAGCAGTACTTC
>-|TRBV20-1|12|-|TRBJ2-1
CSARGIATQQFF
TGCAGTGCTAGAGGAATCGCGACTCAGCAGTTCTTC